This T cell receptor (beta chain) emerged from a study of CD8+ T cells in alopecia areata. On the study more broadly: Twice daily, treated patients received 5 to 10 mg of oral tofacitinib.

V lost 3 bases to trimming and J lost 3 bases, with 10 bases between them. The CDR3 has 14 residues. Per germline, CDR1 LNHDA and CDR2 SQIVND (reference sequence). Both peripheral blood and punch biopsies of lesional scalp skin were obtained from patients who had alopecia areata. Cell sorting was applied to PBMCs, and CD4+ and CD8+ T cells were collected. RNA was isolated and reverse transcribed to cDNA, the sequencing template. Libraries were prepared by immunoSEQ multiplex PCR; TCRdb keeps only in-frame clonotypes and omits some of them. In the table there are 130,000 to 150,000 clones, roughly 46% of which are singletons.

Source: CD4+ T cells sorted from blood, taken at week 0. The clonotype was recovered from a human donor with alopecia areata. This sequence joins TRBV19 and TRBJ2-3; tentatively, D is TRBD2 (5 bases). The CDR3 loop is CASSIPSKTDTQYF. The CDR3 region has the DNA TGTGCCAGTAGTATCCCTAGCAAGACAGATACGCAGTATTTT.